In this sample, the clone carrying this T cell receptor (beta chain) turned up once. Its antigen is as yet unknown. TCRdb keeps only in-frame clones here, not all; method: immunoSEQ multiplex PCR. The profile shows about 150,000 clones, 91% of them singletons. CDR1 and CDR2 from the germline V gene are MNHEY and SMNVEV (reference sequence). The CDR3 has 14 residues. Germline trimming cut 6 bases from V and 4 bases from J; bases unmatched to any gene: 3. The record originates from a study of T cell responses to AZD1222 COVID-19 vaccine. Study-level points and caveats: The study reported that nearly half of spike-specific TCRs target unmutated variant regions. Scientists sampled the repertoires only once the peak T cell response had passed.

The V gene is TRBV27, the J gene TRBJ1-6; 7 nucleotides align to TRBD1. The starting material was peripheral blood, obtained 28 days after the second AZD1222 dose. The receptor was derived from an adult who received the AZD1222 COVID-19 vaccine. The CDR3 nucleotides read TGTGCCAGCAGGACGACAGGGTATAATTCACCCCTCCACTTT. Amino acid sequence: CASRTTGYNSPLHF.